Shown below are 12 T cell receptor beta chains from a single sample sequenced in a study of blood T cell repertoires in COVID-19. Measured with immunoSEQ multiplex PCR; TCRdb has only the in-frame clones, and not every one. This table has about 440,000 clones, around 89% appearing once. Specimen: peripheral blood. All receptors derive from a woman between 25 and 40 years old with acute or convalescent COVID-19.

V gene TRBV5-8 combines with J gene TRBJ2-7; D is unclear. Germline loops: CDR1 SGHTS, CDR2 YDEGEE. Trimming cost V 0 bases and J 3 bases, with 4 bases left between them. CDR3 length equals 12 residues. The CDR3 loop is CASSLVSYEQYF. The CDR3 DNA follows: TGTGCCAGCAGCTTGGTCAGCTACGAGCAGTACTTC.

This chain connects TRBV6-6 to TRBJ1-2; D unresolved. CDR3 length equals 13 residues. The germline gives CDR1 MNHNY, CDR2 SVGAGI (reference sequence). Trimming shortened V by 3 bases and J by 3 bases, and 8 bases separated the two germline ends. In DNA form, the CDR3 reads TGTGCCAGCAGTTATGGGAGAGACTATGGCTACACCTTC. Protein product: CASSYGRDYGYTF.

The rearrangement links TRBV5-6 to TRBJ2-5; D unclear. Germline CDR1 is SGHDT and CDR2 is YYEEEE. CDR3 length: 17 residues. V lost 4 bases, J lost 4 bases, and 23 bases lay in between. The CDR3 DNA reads TGTGCCAGCAGCCTATTGACCGGAACCGGGTTCTCAGAGACCCAGTACTTC. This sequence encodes CASSLLTGTGFSETQYF.

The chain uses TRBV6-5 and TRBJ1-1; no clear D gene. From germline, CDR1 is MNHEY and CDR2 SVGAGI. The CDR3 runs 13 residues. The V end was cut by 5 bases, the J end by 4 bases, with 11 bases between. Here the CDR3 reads CASSRGFPTEAFF. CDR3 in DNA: TGTGCCAGCAGTCGAGGGTTCCCCACTGAAGCTTTCTTT.

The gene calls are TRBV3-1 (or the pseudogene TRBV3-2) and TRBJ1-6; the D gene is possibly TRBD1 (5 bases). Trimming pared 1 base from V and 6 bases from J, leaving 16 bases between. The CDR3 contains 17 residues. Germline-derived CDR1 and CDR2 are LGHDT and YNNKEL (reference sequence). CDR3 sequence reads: CASSQGGLFRANSPLHF. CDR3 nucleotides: TGTGCCAGCAGCCAAGGGGGCCTGTTCAGGGCTAATTCACCCCTCCACTTT.

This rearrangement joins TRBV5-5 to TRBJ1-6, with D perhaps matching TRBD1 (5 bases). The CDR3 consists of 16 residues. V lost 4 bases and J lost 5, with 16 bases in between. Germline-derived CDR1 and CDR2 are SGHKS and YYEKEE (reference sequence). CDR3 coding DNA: TGTGCCAGCAGCGGGGCTAGGTACAGGAATAATTCACCCCTCCACTTT. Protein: CASSGARYRNNSPLHF.

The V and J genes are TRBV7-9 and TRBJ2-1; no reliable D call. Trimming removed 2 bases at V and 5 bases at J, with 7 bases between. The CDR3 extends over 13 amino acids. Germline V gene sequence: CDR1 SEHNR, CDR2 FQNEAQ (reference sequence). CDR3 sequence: CASSLLSHNEQFF. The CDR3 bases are TGTGCCAGCAGCTTACTGTCCCACAATGAGCAGTTCTTC.

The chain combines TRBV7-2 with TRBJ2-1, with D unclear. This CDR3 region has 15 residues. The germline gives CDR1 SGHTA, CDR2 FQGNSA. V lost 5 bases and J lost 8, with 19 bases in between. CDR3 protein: CASSRYAPGYYEQFF. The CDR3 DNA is TGTGCCAGCAGCAGGTACGCCCCCGGGTATTATGAGCAGTTCTTC.

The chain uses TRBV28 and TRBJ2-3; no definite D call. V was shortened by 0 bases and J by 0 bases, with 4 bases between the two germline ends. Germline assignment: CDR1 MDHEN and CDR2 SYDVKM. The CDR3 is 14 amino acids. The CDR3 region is CASSLWSSTDTQYF. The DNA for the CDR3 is TGTGCCAGCAGTTTATGGTCTAGCACAGATACGCAGTATTTT.

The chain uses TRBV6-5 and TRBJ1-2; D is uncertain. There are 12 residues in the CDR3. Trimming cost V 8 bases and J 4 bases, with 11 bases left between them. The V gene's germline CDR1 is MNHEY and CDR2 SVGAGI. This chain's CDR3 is CASGPRGYGYTF. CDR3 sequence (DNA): TGTGCCAGCGGCCCACGGGGCTATGGCTACACCTTC.

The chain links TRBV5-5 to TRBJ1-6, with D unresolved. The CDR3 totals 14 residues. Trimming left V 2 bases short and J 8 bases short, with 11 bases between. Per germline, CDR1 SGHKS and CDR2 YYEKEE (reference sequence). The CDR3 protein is CASSLRGTDSPLHF. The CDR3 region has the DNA TGTGCCAGCAGCTTACGGGGTACCGATTCACCCCTCCACTTT.

The CDR3 protein is CASSLVVRTYEQYF. CDR3 nucleotides: TGCGCCAGCAGCTTGGTTGTCAGGACCTACGAGCAGTACTTC. J is TRBJ2-7 and V is TRBV5-1, with D unresolved. There are 14 residues in the CDR3. Trimming left V 0 bases short and J 2 bases short, with 9 bases between. CDR1 is SGHRS and CDR2 is YFSETQ in the germline V gene.